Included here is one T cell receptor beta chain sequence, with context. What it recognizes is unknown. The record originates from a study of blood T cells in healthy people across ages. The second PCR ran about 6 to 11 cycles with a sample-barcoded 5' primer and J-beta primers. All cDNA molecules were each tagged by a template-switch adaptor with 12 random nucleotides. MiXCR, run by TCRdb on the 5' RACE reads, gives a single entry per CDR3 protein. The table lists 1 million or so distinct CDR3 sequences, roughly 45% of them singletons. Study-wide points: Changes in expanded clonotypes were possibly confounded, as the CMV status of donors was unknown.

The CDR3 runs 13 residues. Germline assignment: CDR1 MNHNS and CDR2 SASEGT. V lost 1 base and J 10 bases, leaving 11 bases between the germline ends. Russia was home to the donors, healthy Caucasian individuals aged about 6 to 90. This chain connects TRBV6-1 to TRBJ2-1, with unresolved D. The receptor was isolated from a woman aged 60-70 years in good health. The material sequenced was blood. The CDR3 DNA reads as TGTGCCAGCAGTGAAGTAGTTAGATACGAGCAGTTCTTC. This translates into CASSEVVRYEQFF.